Presented here are 25 T cell receptor beta chains from one specimen sequenced in a study of PD-L1 blockade in urothelial cancer. The data were produced by immunoSEQ multiplex PCR, yet TCRdb's version contains in-frame clones alone and is incomplete. This repertoire shows tens of thousands of clones, 75% to 95% found once; its top ten account for about 6.8%. Time point specified: peripheral blood 6 weeks after treatment start. Sequences were derived from PBMCs, sampled around atezolizumab (anti-PD-L1) treatment. These receptors all come from a man in his sixties or seventies with urothelial cancer.

This chain connects TRBV14 to TRBJ2-1, with 13 bases fitting TRBD2. Trimming at V came to 0 bases and at J to 5 bases, leaving 1 base not matched to a gene. The CDR3 spans 16 residues. CDR1 is SGHDN and CDR2 is FVKESK in the germline V gene. The CDR3 sequence is CASSQEGLAGNNEQFF. The DNA of the CDR3 is TGTGCCAGCAGCCAAGAGGGACTAGCGGGGAACAATGAGCAGTTCTTC.

This sequence joins TRBV11-2 and TRBJ1-2; no clear D gene. The CDR3 runs to 13 residues. The germline V gene has CDR1 SGHAT and CDR2 FQNNGV. V was shortened by 4 bases and J by 8 bases, with 14 bases between the two germline ends. The CDR3 DNA sequence: TGTGCCAGCAGCTCGGAAGGGTCGGGGGGCTACACCTTC. Its protein is CASSSEGSGGYTF.

The V gene is TRBV7-3, the J gene TRBJ2-2; 7 bases line up with TRBD2. Germline assignment: CDR1 SGHTA and CDR2 FQGTGA. This CDR3 is built from 17 residues. The ends lost 2 bases at V and 7 bases at J; junction bases unmatched: 13. CDR3 in amino acids: CASSLPSMGGLGGELFF. CDR3 sequence (DNA): TGTGCCAGCAGCTTACCCTCGATGGGAGGGCTTGGCGGGGAGCTGTTTTTT.

The chain couples TRBV7-9 to TRBJ2-7; 11 bases are a match to TRBD2. Germline assignment: CDR1 SEHNR and CDR2 FQNEAQ (reference sequence). The V and J ends lost 4 bases and 2 bases, in that order; junction bases with no gene match: 4. CDR3 length equals 15 residues. The CDR3 protein is CASSSGTSGTYEQYF. For the CDR3, the DNA is TGTGCCAGCAGCTCCGGGACTAGCGGTACCTACGAGCAGTACTTC.

The rearrangement links TRBV12-1 to TRBJ2-5; the tabulated D call, TRBD2, remains unverified against the DNA. TRBV12-1 is a pseudogene. The CDR3 covers 17 residues. CDR3 sequence reads: CASSLAAISGGQETQYF. CDR3 in DNA: TGTGCCAGCAGCTTAGCCGCGATAAGCGGGGGCCAAGAGACCCAGTACTTC.

V is TRBV9 and J is TRBJ2-1; 12 positions match TRBD2. Per the germline V gene, CDR1 is SGDLS and CDR2 is YYNGEE. The CDR3 is 16 amino acids. With 4 bases clipped from V and 2 bases from J, the junction kept 4 bases outside the gene matches. CDR3 in DNA: TGTGCCAGCAGCCCCAGGACTAGCGGGGCCTACAATGAGCAGTTCTTC. This translates into CASSPRTSGAYNEQFF.

The rearrangement uses TRBV7-3 and TRBJ2-5, with D possibly matching TRBD2 (6 bases). The CDR3 sequence is 13 residues long. CDR1 and CDR2 (germline): SGHTA, FQGTGA. V was pared by 2 bases and J by 4 bases, with 8 bases between. This chain's CDR3 is CASSLGGRETQYF. The CDR3 coding sequence is TGTGCCAGCAGCTTAGGAGGGAGAGAGACCCAGTACTTC.

This chain connects TRBV27 to TRBJ2-7; 8 bases line up with TRBD2. CDR1 is MNHEY and CDR2 is SMNVEV in the germline V gene (reference sequence). CDR3 length equals 12 residues. V shed 5 bases, J shed 9 bases, and the junction held 6 bases outside the gene matches. The CDR3 DNA follows: TGTGCCAGCAGTCCCGGACTAGCAGTGCAGTACTTC. It translates to CASSPGLAVQYF.

The gene calls are TRBV9 and TRBJ2-1; D is undetermined. The ends were cut back, 2 bases at V and 6 bases at J, with 12 bases in the middle. This CDR3 contains 14 residues. Looked up from germline, CDR1 is SGDLS and CDR2 is YYNGEE. The CDR3: CASSVGSAPNEQFF. CDR3 nucleotide sequence: TGTGCCAGCAGCGTTGGAAGCGCGCCCAATGAGCAGTTCTTC.

The rearrangement joins TRBV5-1 to TRBJ2-7, with 7 nucleotides matching TRBD2. CDR3 size: 16 residues. With V trimmed by 2 bases and J by 2 bases, 10 bases remained unmatched. Germline V gives CDR1 SGHRS, CDR2 YFSETQ. The CDR3 sequence is CASSFSLAEGAYEQYF. The CDR3 DNA follows: TGCGCCAGCAGCTTCTCCCTAGCGGAGGGCGCCTACGAGCAGTACTTC. The full variable domain, its missing parts supplied by reference TRBV5-1 and TRBJ2-7, is KAGVTQTPRYLIKTRGQQVTLSCSPISGHRSVSWYQQTPGQGLQFLFEYFSETQRNKGNFPGRFSGRQFSNSRSEMNVSTLELGDSALYLCASSFSLAEGAYEQYFGPGTRLTVT.

The V call is TRBV15, the J call TRBJ2-5; TRBD2 might be the D (5 bases). The CDR3 has 18 amino acids. V dropped 2 bases and J dropped 3 bases, with 22 bases sitting between them. Looked up from germline, CDR1 is LNHNV and CDR2 is YYDKDF (reference sequence). This CDR3 is CATSRKMLGSAMEETQYF. CDR3 in DNA: TGTGCCACCAGCAGAAAGATGCTCGGTAGCGCGATGGAAGAGACCCAGTACTTC.

The chain employs TRBV27 and TRBJ2-2, with 11 bases identical to TRBD2. Germline V gene sequence: CDR1 MNHEY, CDR2 SMNVEV (reference sequence). The CDR3 has 18 amino acids. V lost 5 bases, J lost 1 base, and 9 bases stayed unmatched. CDR3 nucleotide sequence: TGTGCCAGCAGTCCGGGACTAGCGGAGCCATTGAACACCGGGGAGCTGTTTTTT. Residues: CASSPGLAEPLNTGELFF.

The V and J genes are TRBV5-1 and TRBJ2-7; 8 nucleotides agree with TRBD1. The CDR3 runs to 11 residues. The J segment lost 6 bases and the V segment lost 5 bases, leaving 1 base of the junction unmatched. Germline V gives CDR1 SGHRS, CDR2 YFSETQ. The CDR3 region is CASSTGGEQYF. The CDR3 coding sequence is TGCGCCAGCAGTACAGGGGGCGAGCAGTACTTC.

The CDR3 protein is CASSSTSSSYNEQFF. The CDR3 bases are TGTGCCAGCAGTTCCACTTCAAGCTCCTACAATGAGCAGTTCTTC. This sequence joins TRBV7-2 and TRBJ2-1; D ambiguous. V lost 6 bases, J lost 0 bases, and 12 bases lay in between. This CDR3 is 15 amino acids long. Germline CDR1 and CDR2: SGHTA and FQGNSA.

The chain employs TRBV25-1 and TRBJ2-7; perhaps TRBD1 as D (6 bases). In germline, CDR1 is MGHDK, CDR2 SYGVNS. The germline V and J ends were trimmed by 4 bases and 3 bases, with 16 bases remaining between them. This CDR3 comprises 15 residues. DNA of the CDR3: TGTGCCAGCAGTGCTGGGGGCTCCTACCTCTACGAGCAGTACTTC. It encodes CASSAGGSYLYEQYF.

The CDR3 DNA reads as TGTGCCAGCAGCGTAGCTGCAGGTAGTCTAATCAACGAGCAGTACTTC. Translating it yields CASSVAAGSLINEQYF. The J gene is TRBJ2-7, the V gene TRBV9; D ambiguous. The germline V and J ends were trimmed by 0 bases and 5 bases, with 18 bases remaining between them. Per germline, CDR1 SGDLS and CDR2 YYNGEE. The CDR3 contains 16 residues.

This chain uses TRBV9 with TRBJ2-7; 7 positions match TRBD2. The germline gives CDR1 SGDLS, CDR2 YYNGEE. The CDR3 is 15 residues long. V lost 0 bases to trimming and J lost 2 bases; unmatched junction nucleotides: 5. CDR3 in amino acids: CASSVGVAGPYEQYF. The CDR3 DNA is TGTGCCAGCAGCGTAGGGGTAGCGGGTCCCTACGAGCAGTACTTC. The full variable domain, its missing parts supplied by reference TRBV9 and TRBJ2-7, is DSGVTQTPKHLITATGQRVTLRCSPRSGDLSVYWYQQSLDQGLQFLIQYYNGEERAKGNILERFSAQQFPDLHSELNLSSLELGDSALYFCASSVGVAGPYEQYFGPGTRLTVT.

In its sample, this clone was seen a few times. The chain joins TRBV29-1 to TRBJ2-7; a weak D match, TRBD1 (6 bases). In germline, CDR1 is SQVTM, CDR2 ANQGSEA. This CDR3 spans 12 amino acids. The V and J ends lost 5 bases and 3 bases respectively, with 11 bases between them. The CDR3 spells CSVIIRGYEQYF. The CDR3 nucleotides are TGCAGCGTTATTATCAGGGGCTACGAGCAGTACTTC.

The genes are TRBV5-1 and TRBJ2-2, with TRBD2 identical over 14 bases. The CDR3 covers 17 residues. V gave up 3 bases and J gave up 5 bases; unmatched junction bases: 6. Germline CDR1 reads SGHRS; CDR2 reads YFSETQ. As DNA, the CDR3 is TGCGCCAGCAGCTCTGGGACTAGCGGGAGTTATACCGGGGAGCTGTTTTTT. Translation gives CASSSGTSGSYTGELFF.

The V and J genes are TRBV5-6 and TRBJ1-2, with a tentative D call TRBD1 (6 bases). Trimming removed 4 bases at V and 7 bases at J, with 20 bases between. The germline CDR1 and CDR2 sequences are SGHDT and YYEEEE. The CDR3 is 15 residues long. Here the CDR3 reads CASSGSRQAPRGYTF. CDR3 DNA sequence: TGTGCCAGCAGCGGGTCGAGACAGGCGCCGCGTGGCTACACCTTC.

The rearrangement links TRBV2 to TRBJ2-5; 7 positions agree with TRBD1. The CDR3 length is 13 residues. CDR1 SNHLY and CDR2 FYNNEI come from the germline V gene. The ends lost 6 bases at V and 4 bases at J; junction bases unmatched: 5. The CDR3 spells CASSLDRAETQYF. In nucleotides, the CDR3 is TGTGCCAGCAGCCTCGACAGGGCAGAGACCCAGTACTTC.

This chain joins TRBV28 and TRBJ2-1; the D gene is possibly TRBD2 (6 bases). CDR1 MDHEN and CDR2 SYDVKM come from the germline V gene. V shed 6 bases and J shed 3 bases, with 18 bases lying between them. The CDR3 extends over 16 amino acids. The CDR3 sequence: CASSIPSGSFYNEQFF. CDR3 in DNA: TGTGCCAGCAGCATACCCTCCGGGAGCTTCTACAATGAGCAGTTCTTC.

The V call is TRBV6-1, the J call TRBJ1-5, with TRBD1 as a possible D gene (6 bases). CDR1 and CDR2 from the germline V gene are MNHNS and SASEGT. Trimming stripped 4 bases from V and 7 bases from J, with 23 bases between. The CDR3 is 17 amino acids. The CDR3 DNA is TGTGCCAGCAGTGGCGAGGCCTCCGGGACACCAAACCAGCCCCAGCATTTT. It encodes CASSGEASGTPNQPQHF.

The chain carries TRBV28 and TRBJ2-1; D is perhaps TRBD2 (5 bases). Per germline, CDR1 MDHEN and CDR2 SYDVKM. This CDR3 comprises 14 residues. V dropped 3 bases and J dropped 9 bases, with 15 bases sitting between them. DNA of the CDR3: TGTGCCAGCAGTTTGGGTAGGAGGTCGGCTGAGCAGTTCTTC. Translated, it gives CASSLGRRSAEQFF.

The chain links TRBV27 to TRBJ1-3; D remains unclear. This CDR3 spans 14 amino acids. V shed 7 bases and J shed 0 bases, with 10 bases lying between them. Germline V gene data show CDR1 as MNHEY and CDR2 as SMNVEV (reference sequence). Here the CDR3 DNA reads TGTGCCAGCAAGACTCGGGGCTCTGGAAACACCATATATTTT. Amino acid sequence: CASKTRGSGNTIYF.